This TCR beta chain was captured by sequencing in a study of T-cell reconstitution after alpha-beta-depleted transplantation in children. Overall study results and limits: Several hundred rapidly expanded clones from non-depleted graft cells reportedly supplied alpha-beta T cells about two months post-transplant. Diversity of TCRbeta at day 60 was high in some patients, arising from surviving recipient T cells and thymic progenitors. When one year had passed after transplant, most T-cell counts and diversity came from newly produced T cells.

V was clipped by 4 bases and J by 9 bases, with 14 bases between them. The CDR3 is 12 amino acids. Germline V CDR1 and CDR2: SGHDT, YYEEEE. Unique molecular identifiers featured in how the TCRbeta library was prepared. Using its own MiXCR run on the PCR reads, TCRdb lists one record per CDR3 protein. The table lists some 450,000 distinct CDR3 sequences, about 40% of them singletons. About this clonotype itself: Its target is not known.

Sequences were derived from PBMCs, sampled before TCRalphabeta/CD19-depleted stem cell transplant. This sequence originates from a girl aged 2-10 years with aplastic anemia, due to receive a stem cell transplant. The chain recombines TRBV5-6 with TRBJ2-7; no clear D. The CDR3 protein is CASSVRLEAQYF. CDR3 nucleotide sequence: TGTGCCAGCAGCGTGCGCCTCGAGGCGCAGTACTTC.